The sequence of this T cell receptor beta chain was determined in a study of cytomegalovirus exposure and HLA in healthy donors. Study context: Per a later analysis, the roughly 670 first-cohort and some 110 validation repertoires shared one platform. Regarding the study as a whole: Most observed TCR sequences were rare, whereas some public TCRs were detected in many donors. TCR clusters originating in the first cohort tended to co-occur in the roughly 120 validation repertoires, according to a later analysis. Cytomegalovirus-associated TCR beta chains were listed, numbering 150 to 200.

This clone was counted once. The antigen is not known. V was shortened by 8 bases and J by 0 bases, with 11 bases between the two germline ends. The V gene's germline CDR1 is MDHEN and CDR2 SYDVKM. The CDR3 covers 14 residues. Sequencing used immunoSEQ multiplex PCR; TCRdb keeps in-frame clones, though not all of them. The sample includes 65,000 to 75,000 clones, nearly 96% seen only once; the top ten take around 5%. The receptor was derived from a woman between 18 and 30 years old in good health and CMV-seropositive. V and J are TRBV28 and TRBJ2-1; possibly TRBD2 for D (6 bases). The sequencing sample was made of PBMCs. CDR3 nucleotide sequence: TGTGCCAGCCTACGGGACTCCTCCTACAATGAGCAGTTCTTC. Translation gives CASLRDSSYNEQFF.